The T cell receptor (beta chain) described here comes from a study of cytomegalovirus exposure and HLA in healthy donors. Of note for this clone: No antigen is known for it.

Germline assignment: CDR1 SGHNT and CDR2 YYREEE (reference sequence). With 4 bases clipped from V and 7 bases from J, the junction kept 18 bases outside the gene matches. The CDR3 has 18 amino acids. The table came from immunoSEQ multiplex PCR; TCRdb's copy has only in-frame clones and leaves some out. The sample holds 110,000 to 150,000 clones, about 94% seen once. Regarding the study as a whole: Cytomegalovirus-associated status was assigned to 164 TCR beta chains. For cytomegalovirus status, the classifier reportedly gave diagnoses with high specificity and sensitivity.

Sequencing input: PBMCs. The sequence was collected from a young man in good health and CMV-seropositive. V and J are TRBV5-4 and TRBJ2-5; TRBD2 aligns across 11 bases. The CDR3 DNA reads as TGTGCCAGCAGCCGACTGAGTACTAGCGGGGGCCCCGGGGGGACCCAGTACTTC. As protein: CASSRLSTSGGPGGTQYF. Complete variable domain (other parts from reference TRBV5-4 and TRBJ2-5): ETGVTQSPTHLIKTRGQQVTLRCSSQSGHNTVSWYQQALGQGPQFIFQYYREEENGRGNFPPRFSGLQFPNYSSELNVNALELDDSALYLCASSRLSTSGGPGGTQYFGPGTRLLVL.